These 14 T cell receptor beta chains originate from one sample sequenced in a study of T cell clusters in autoimmune cytopenias. Multiplex touch-down PCR amplified TRB using TRB-A and TRB-B pools in one tube. TCRdb reprocessed the multiplex PCR reads; each CDR3 protein has one entry and no DNA is given. Its clone listing holds 12,000 or so distinct CDR3 sequences. TRB was amplified from 250 ng of peripheral blood genomic DNA per sample. These data were likewise used in another study, on T cell repertoires in aging, cancer and after chemotherapy.

The sequencing sample was made of peripheral blood. The receptors stem from a human donor in good health.

J is TRBJ2-5 and V is TRBV7-9. The germline gives CDR1 SEHNR, CDR2 FQNEAQ (reference sequence). The CDR3 sequence is 14 residues long. CDR3 sequence reads: CASSLVGGEETQYF.

This rearrangement joins TRBV7-2 to TRBJ2-2; TCRdb's D gene call, TRBD1, goes unchecked for lack of DNA. The CDR3 is 14 residues long. Germline-derived CDR1 and CDR2 are SGHTA and FQGNSA. The chain's CDR3 is CASSPDSHTGELFF.

Frequency places this clonotype as medium-sized. This rearrangement joins TRBV29-1 to TRBJ1-3; checking the TCRdb D call of TRBD1 is not possible without DNA. Germline-derived CDR1 and CDR2 are SQVTM and ANQGSEA. This CDR3 has 14 amino acids. The CDR3 spells CSVTDRPKDNTIYF.

The rearrangement joins TRBV12-3 or TRBV12-4 to TRBJ2-7; TCRdb names TRBD1, which stays unverified in the absence of DNA. This CDR3 has 14 amino acids. The CDR3 spells CASYSSGGGYEQYF.

Measured by frequency, this clonotype is medium-sized. This chain's CDR3 is CASSDAGTEIYGSYEQYF. The chain uses TRBV6-1 and TRBJ2-7; TCRdb indicates TRBD1, and absent DNA this call remains unverified. This CDR3 contains 18 residues. From germline, CDR1 is MNHNS and CDR2 SASEGT.

The CDR3 loop is CASRSRDVYSPLHF. The chain couples TRBV6-1 to TRBJ1-6; TCRdb outputs TRBD1, but without DNA this stays unchecked. Germline loops: CDR1 MNHNS, CDR2 SASEGT. This CDR3 is 14 amino acids long.

The chain links TRBV7-3 to TRBJ1-1; TCRdb selects TRBD1, and the lack of DNA leaves this call unchecked. There are 15 residues in the CDR3. Germline values: CDR1 SGHTA, CDR2 FQGTGA. The CDR3 here is CASSLGRGVDTEAFF.

This clonotype ranks as medium-sized (0.01 to 0.1%) in terms of frequency. The chain links TRBV6-5 to TRBJ2-3; checking the TCRdb D call of TRBD2 is not possible without DNA. The CDR3 contains 12 residues. Germline V gene data show CDR1 as MNHEY and CDR2 as SVGAGI. CDR3 sequence reads: CASTLAGDTQYF.

The V and J genes are TRBV18 and TRBJ1-1; TCRdb reports TRBD1, a call that lacks DNA to check it against. CDR1 and CDR2 (germline): KGHSH, LQKENI. The CDR3 sequence is 15 residues long. This CDR3 reads CASSPGQGMNTEAFF.

The CDR3 spells CASSYSINGEEPQHF. The chain uses TRBV6-5 and TRBJ1-5. The CDR3 consists of 15 residues. Germline V gives CDR1 MNHEY, CDR2 SVGAGI.

CDR3: CASSQGARSGASGELFF. The V and J genes are TRBV4-3 and TRBJ2-2; TCRdb's D call of TRBD1 is untestable without DNA. The germline CDR1 and CDR2 sequences are LGHNA and YSLEER. The CDR3 runs to 17 residues.

In terms of frequency, this clonotype is medium-sized. The chain carries TRBV20-1 and TRBJ2-1; TCRdb lists TRBD1, though no DNA is available to test this call. CDR3 length equals 16 residues. Germline lookup yields CDR1 DFQATT and CDR2 SNEGSKA (reference sequence). CDR3: CSARDLAGDAYNEQFF.

This clonotype is identified as medium-sized (0.01 to 0.1%) from frequency. The rearrangement uses TRBV20-1 and TRBJ2-7; there is no DNA to check the TCRdb D call of TRBD1. This CDR3 spans 15 amino acids. The germline V gene encodes CDR1 DFQATT and CDR2 SNEGSKA (reference sequence). The CDR3: CSARRGQGASYEQYF.

This clonotype ranks as medium-sized in terms of frequency. This rearrangement joins TRBV19 to TRBJ1-2; TCRdb's D call of TRBD1 is untestable without DNA. This CDR3 is built from 16 residues. Per germline, CDR1 LNHDA and CDR2 SQIVND (reference sequence). CDR3: CASTLTPGQGADGYTF.